This T cell receptor (beta chain) was retrieved from a study of cytomegalovirus exposure and HLA in healthy donors. Study results and limitations: For TCR beta chains, V- and J-gene trimming was later linked to a missense DCLRE1C variant.

The PCR ran on 60 Vbeta and 13 Jbeta primers. TCRdb's table, derived via immunoSEQ multiplex PCR, lists solely in-frame clones and lacks some. The data show tens of thousands of clones, roughly 70% seen once. Details on this clone: Its cognate antigen is unknown.

Sequenced: PBMCs. This TCR was sampled from a man aged 60 to 69 in good health and CMV-seropositive.

The CDR3 sequence: CASSIGSGVFYEQYF. The CDR3, as DNA: TGTGCCAGTAGTATAGGTAGCGGGGTATTCTACGAGCAGTACTTC. V gene TRBV19 combines with J gene TRBJ2-7; TRBD2 aligns across 8 bases. Trimming cost V 1 base and J 3 bases; bases outside gene matches: 5. Germline assignment: CDR1 LNHDA and CDR2 SQIVND (reference sequence). The CDR3 is made up of 15 amino acids.